The 22 T cell receptor beta chains presented below share a single source sample, sequenced in a study of CD8 T cells in ankylosing spondylitis. General study findings and limits: Blood of patients with ankylosing spondylitis appeared to be characterized by a TCR beta motif of eight highly homologous variants.

What these receptors recognize is not known. One entry per CDR3 protein, called by TCRdb with MiXCR from the 5' RACE reads. This sample has under 950,000 distinct CDR3 sequences; around 20% occur once, and the top ten carry under 20%. Input material: blood, either unsorted or a sorted T cell fraction (not recorded which). Every receptor here comes from a male donor with ankylosing spondylitis.

This clonotype was counted only a few times. The rearrangement uses TRBV20-1 and TRBJ2-5, with D maybe TRBD1 (6 bases). CDR3 length equals 14 residues. Between the trimmed V and J ends, which lost 7 bases and 3 bases, there was a span of 18 bases. Germline CDR1 and CDR2: DFQATT and SNEGSKA (reference sequence). CDR3 bases: TGCAGTGTCCAGCCCCAGGGGCGGAAAGAGACCCAGTACTTC. This sequence encodes CSVQPQGRKETQYF.

The chain uses TRBV28 and TRBJ2-7; perhaps TRBD2 as D (6 bases). This CDR3 spans 14 amino acids. Trimming took 6 bases from V and 3 from J, leaving 15 bases between them. Germline CDR1 is MDHEN and CDR2 is SYDVKM. This CDR3 reads CASRKGLTIYEQYF. The CDR3 DNA follows: TGTGCCAGCAGAAAGGGACTCACTATCTACGAGCAGTACTTC.

The table lists this clonotype with a few counts. The chain has TRBV20-1 and TRBJ1-1; D is perhaps TRBD1 (6 bases). With 0 bases removed from V and 5 bases from J, the gap between germline ends came to 16 bases. This CDR3 contains 15 residues. Germline lookup yields CDR1 DFQATT and CDR2 SNEGSKA (reference sequence). CDR3 sequence (DNA): TGCAGTGCTAGAGAAAACAGGGATTCACGTACTGAAGCTTTCTTT. Encoded protein: CSARENRDSRTEAFF.

The chain joins TRBV5-1 to TRBJ2-6; TRBD1 is a possible D gene (5 bases). In germline, CDR1 is SGHRS, CDR2 YFSETQ. With 3 bases removed from V and 0 bases from J, the gap between germline ends came to 16 bases. The CDR3 length is 18 residues. The CDR3 is CASSSSDRPISGANVLTF. The CDR3, as DNA: TGCGCCAGCAGCTCCTCCGACAGACCTATCTCTGGGGCCAACGTCCTGACTTTC.

This clonotype was seen only a few times. The chain couples TRBV7-9 to TRBJ1-5; possibly TRBD1 for D (5 bases). CDR1 SEHNR and CDR2 FQNEAQ come from the germline V gene (reference sequence). V shed 5 bases and J shed 0 bases, with 11 bases lying between them. This CDR3 is built from 15 residues. The CDR3 DNA reads TGTGCCAGCAGCCGGGACGGAGTTAGCAATCAGCCCCAGCATTTT. It codes for CASSRDGVSNQPQHF.

The chain links TRBV9 to TRBJ2-1; D perhaps matches TRBD2 (6 bases). The V end lost 0 bases, the J end lost 9 bases, and 13 bases lay between the germline ends. This CDR3 is built from 14 residues. The V gene's germline CDR1 is SGDLS and CDR2 YYNGEE. The chain's CDR3 is CASSVEVGGGEQFF. The DNA of the CDR3 is TGTGCCAGCAGCGTAGAGGTGGGAGGTGGTGAGCAGTTCTTC.

The rearrangement joins TRBV20-1 to TRBJ2-3, with D unresolved. Germline CDR1 and CDR2: DFQATT and SNEGSKA (reference sequence). Between the trimmed V and J ends, which lost 0 bases and 2 bases, there was a span of 6 bases. This CDR3 spans 13 amino acids. The CDR3 sequence: CSARETLTDTQYF. CDR3 DNA sequence: TGCAGTGCTAGAGAGACCCTCACAGATACGCAGTATTTT.

This clonotype was counted between two and nine times. The chain combines TRBV5-1 with TRBJ1-2; TRBD1 agrees at 10 bases. Trimming removed 3 bases from V and 7 bases from J; junction bases left unmatched: 9. The CDR3 is 15 residues long. The germline V gene encodes CDR1 SGHRS and CDR2 YFSETQ. DNA of the CDR3: TGCGCCAGCAGCTCAAATCCGGGACAGGGGACTGGCTACACCTTC. This gives the protein CASSSNPGQGTGYTF.

The chain recombines TRBV7-9 with TRBJ2-3, with 12 bases lining up with TRBD2. V lost 2 bases and J lost 5; bases outside the gene matches: 2. CDR1 and CDR2 (germline): SEHNR, FQNEAQ (reference sequence). The CDR3 covers 15 residues. CDR3 DNA: TGTGCCAGCAGCTTACAGGGACTAGCGGGAGATACGCAGTATTTT. Its protein is CASSLQGLAGDTQYF.

The V gene is TRBV20-1, the J gene TRBJ1-6; 7 bases are shared with TRBD1. The CDR3 extends over 14 amino acids. Germline trimming cut 5 bases from V and 5 bases from J; bases unmatched to any gene: 6. CDR1 DFQATT and CDR2 SNEGSKA come from the germline V gene (reference sequence). The CDR3 region has the DNA TGCAGTGCTTCCCGGACAGGCGATAATTCACCCCTCCACTTT. Amino acid sequence: CSASRTGDNSPLHF.

V and J are TRBV9 and TRBJ1-1, with no clear D. Germline V gene data show CDR1 as SGDLS and CDR2 as YYNGEE. This CDR3 is 13 amino acids long. V was cut by 1 base and J by 1 base, with 5 bases left in between. The CDR3 DNA follows: TGTGCCAGCAGCGTATTCTCGAACACTGAAGCTTTCTTT. It is translated as CASSVFSNTEAFF.

This clonotype was picked up a small number of times. J is TRBJ2-3 and V is TRBV7-3; D gene ambiguous. Per the germline V gene, CDR1 is SGHTA and CDR2 is FQGTGA. V was cut by 4 bases and J by 9 bases, with 14 bases left in between. CDR3 size: 13 residues. The CDR3 region is CASSSPGSKTQYF. CDR3 DNA sequence: TGTGCCAGCAGCTCTCCGGGCTCCAAAACGCAGTATTTT.

V usage is TRBV5-1 and J usage is TRBJ2-3, with unresolved D. This CDR3 has 15 residues. Germline CDR1 reads SGHRS; CDR2 reads YFSETQ. The ends were cut back, 2 bases at V and 1 base at J, with 11 bases in the middle. The CDR3 DNA reads as TGCGCCAGCAGCTTAGGGTTCGGTGGCACAGATACGCAGTATTTT. Its protein is CASSLGFGGTDTQYF.

J is TRBJ1-5 and V is TRBV6-1; the D gene is possibly TRBD1 (6 bases). The CDR3 consists of 14 residues. V was pared by 4 bases and J by 6 bases, with 13 bases between. The germline V gene has CDR1 MNHNS and CDR2 SASEGT. CDR3 in amino acids: CASSGNRDAQPQHF. In nucleotides, the CDR3 is TGTGCCAGCAGTGGGAACAGGGACGCTCAGCCCCAGCATTTT.

The rearrangement links TRBV29-1 to TRBJ2-7; D is unclear. V lost 5 bases and J lost 5, with 10 bases in between. The germline CDR1 and CDR2 sequences are SQVTM and ANQGSEA. CDR3 size: 11 residues. The CDR3 bases are TGCAGCGTTATCAGCTGGAACGAGCAGTACTTC. Translation: CSVISWNEQYF.

This chain connects TRBV7-6 to TRBJ2-5; 7 bases map to TRBD1. The CDR3 has 16 amino acids. Germline loops: CDR1 SGHVS, CDR2 FNYEAQ. Trimming took 0 bases from V and 5 from J; bases not matched to a gene: 9. The CDR3 nucleotides read TGTGCCAGCAGCTTAGCGGGACAGCCTAGGGGGGAGACCCAGTACTTC. Translated: CASSLAGQPRGETQYF.

This chain connects TRBV20-1 to TRBJ2-3; D is perhaps TRBD1 or TRBD2 (5 bases each). Trimming removed 0 bases at V and 2 bases at J, with 12 bases between. CDR3 length equals 15 residues. The germline V gene encodes CDR1 DFQATT and CDR2 SNEGSKA (reference sequence). The CDR3 nucleotides are TGCAGTGCTAGAGATCCGGGACCCCTCACAGATACGCAGTATTTT. It is translated as CSARDPGPLTDTQYF.

This clonotype has more than one count but fewer than ten. V is TRBV7-2 and J is TRBJ2-1; TRBD1 matches at 8 bases. The CDR3 consists of 16 residues. V dropped 0 bases and J dropped 5; count of bases not matched to a gene: 6. CDR1 SGHTA and CDR2 FQGNSA come from the germline V gene. The CDR3 loop is CASSLAAGTGNNEQFF. The CDR3 DNA reads TGTGCCAGCAGCTTAGCCGCCGGGACAGGAAACAATGAGCAGTTCTTC.

The J gene is TRBJ1-2, the V gene TRBV11-2; maybe TRBD1 (5 bases). Between the trimmed V and J ends, which lost 1 base and 4 bases, there was a span of 19 bases. CDR3 size: 17 residues. Germline values: CDR1 SGHAT, CDR2 FQNNGV. The CDR3 region has the DNA TGTGCCAGCAGCTTAGTTGCTTATGGGGCCCTAATCTATGGCTACACCTTC. Translation gives CASSLVAYGALIYGYTF.

This clonotype has more than one count but fewer than ten. The chain couples TRBV4-1 to TRBJ1-5; D gene unclear. The V and J ends lost 0 bases and 3 bases respectively, with 12 bases between them. The CDR3 runs 16 residues. Germline V gives CDR1 MGHRA, CDR2 YSYEKL. The CDR3 nucleotides are TGCGCCAGCAGCCAAGACCGCGGGGTACCCAATCAGCCCCAGCATTTT. It specifies CASSQDRGVPNQPQHF.

The chain combines TRBV7-9 with TRBJ2-7; unclear D gene. Per germline, CDR1 SEHNR and CDR2 FQNEAQ (reference sequence). The germline V and J ends were trimmed by 1 base and 0 bases, with 10 bases remaining between them. This CDR3 has 15 amino acids. CDR3 bases: TGTGCCAGCAGCTTAGAAGGGCGGTTCTCCTACGAGCAGTACTTC. It translates to CASSLEGRFSYEQYF.

This sequence joins TRBV4-3 and TRBJ2-1; 9 bases fit TRBD1. J gave up 5 bases and V 3 bases, and 5 bases lay outside the gene matches. CDR3 size: 15 residues. Looked up from germline, CDR1 is LGHNA and CDR2 is YSLEER. The CDR3 protein is CASSQGGQGHNEQFF. CDR3 nucleotides: TGCGCCAGCAGCCAGGGGGGACAGGGTCACAATGAGCAGTTCTTC.